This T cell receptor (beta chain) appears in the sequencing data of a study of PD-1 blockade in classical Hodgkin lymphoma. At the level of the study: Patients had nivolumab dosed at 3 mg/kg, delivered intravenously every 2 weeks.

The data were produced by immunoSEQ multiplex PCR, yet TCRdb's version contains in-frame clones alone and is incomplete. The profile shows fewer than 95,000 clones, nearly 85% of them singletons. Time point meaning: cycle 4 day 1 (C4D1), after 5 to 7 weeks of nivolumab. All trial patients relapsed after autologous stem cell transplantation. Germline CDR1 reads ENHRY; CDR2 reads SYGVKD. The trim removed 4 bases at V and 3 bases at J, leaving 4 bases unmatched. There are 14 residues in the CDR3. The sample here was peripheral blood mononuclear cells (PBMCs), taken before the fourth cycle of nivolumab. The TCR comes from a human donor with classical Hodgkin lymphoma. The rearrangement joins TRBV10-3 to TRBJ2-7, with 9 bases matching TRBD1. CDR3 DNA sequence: TGTGCCATCAGTGCGGGACAGGGAATCTACGAGCAGTACTTC. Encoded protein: CAISAGQGIYEQYF.